This T cell receptor beta chain was sequenced during a study of blood T cell repertoires in COVID-19. Across the whole study: There were acute and convalescent COVID-19 samples, and they came from the United States, Italy and Spain.

Per the study methods: Amplification of reference gene primers was used by the study to estimate nucleated cell counts. TCRdb keeps only in-frame clones here, not all; method: immunoSEQ multiplex PCR. V and J calls and clone size come straight from that table; D and trimming were deduced from the DNA. Among roughly 100,000 clones listed, about 87% were seen once. This clone was seen more than once but under ten times. V dropped 2 bases and J dropped 3; count of bases not matched to a gene: 3. The CDR3 sequence is 16 residues long. The germline gives CDR1 MDHEN, CDR2 SYDVKM. The TCR sequence derives from a man aged 50 to 59 with active or convalescent COVID-19. J is TRBJ1-6 and V is TRBV28, with TRBD1 matching over 8 bases. Sequencing used peripheral blood. This chain's CDR3 is CASSLRDRGYNSPLHF. CDR3 bases: TGTGCCAGCAGTTTAAGAGACAGGGGCTATAATTCACCCCTCCACTTT.